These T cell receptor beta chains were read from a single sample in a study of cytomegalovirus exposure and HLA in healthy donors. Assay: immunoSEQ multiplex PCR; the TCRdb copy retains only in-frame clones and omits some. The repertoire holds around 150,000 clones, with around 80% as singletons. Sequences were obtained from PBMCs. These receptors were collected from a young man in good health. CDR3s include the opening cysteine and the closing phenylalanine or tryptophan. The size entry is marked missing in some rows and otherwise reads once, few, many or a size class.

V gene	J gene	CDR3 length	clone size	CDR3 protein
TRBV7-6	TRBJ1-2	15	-	CASSLQQGGPYGYTF
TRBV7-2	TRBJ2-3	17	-	CASSLRLAGSSTDTQYF
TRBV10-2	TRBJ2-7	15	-	CASSEPTSGNYEQYF
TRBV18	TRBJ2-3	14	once	CASYLGLGRDTQYF
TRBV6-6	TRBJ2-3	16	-	CASSSVLAGGPDTQYF
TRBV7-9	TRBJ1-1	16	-	CASSRGTGSGLTEAFF
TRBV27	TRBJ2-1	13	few	CASTEGGRNEQFF
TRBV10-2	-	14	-	CASFSGELNYEQYF
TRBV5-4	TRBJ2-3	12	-	CASSWATDTQYF
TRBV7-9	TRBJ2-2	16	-	CASRRTGTQGTGELFF
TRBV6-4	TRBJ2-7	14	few	CASSATSGSPEQYF
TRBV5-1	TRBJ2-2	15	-	CASGLAGDGNGELFF
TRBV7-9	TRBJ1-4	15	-	CSSSLLGGPNEKLFF
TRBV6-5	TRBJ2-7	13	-	CASRDRTPYEQYF
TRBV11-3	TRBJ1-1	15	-	CASTPLGLGVTEAFF
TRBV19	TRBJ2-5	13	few	CASSIGQAETQYF
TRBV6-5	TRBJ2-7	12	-	CASSAHSYEQYF
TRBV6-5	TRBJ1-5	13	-	CASRQGWNQPQHF
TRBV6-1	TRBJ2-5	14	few	CASRLRVRAETQYF
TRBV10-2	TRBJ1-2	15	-	CASSEQMGLNYGYTF
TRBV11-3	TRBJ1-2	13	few	CASSQISRDGYTF
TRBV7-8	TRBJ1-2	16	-	CASSLAPAGISYGYTF
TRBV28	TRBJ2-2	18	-	CASRSTWGLAGATGELFF
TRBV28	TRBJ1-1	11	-	CASRRSTEAFF
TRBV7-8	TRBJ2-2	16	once	CASSLVRASRTGELFF
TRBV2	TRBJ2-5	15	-	CASSEGLAGIETQYF
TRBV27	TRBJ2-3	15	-	CASSSPGLAVDTQYF
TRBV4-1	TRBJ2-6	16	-	CASSPTAGTGANVLTF
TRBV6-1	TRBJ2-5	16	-	CASSEAGGGWGETQYF
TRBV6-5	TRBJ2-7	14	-	CASSYMGLADEQYF
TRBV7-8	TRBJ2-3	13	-	CVAGGLNTDTQYF
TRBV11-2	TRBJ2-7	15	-	CASSFQTSGSYEQYF